Shown below are 28 T cell receptor beta chains from a single sample sequenced in a study of regulatory T cells in long-lasting Graves disease. HTBI primers from iRepertoire and Arm-PCR of CDR3 regions yielded the TCR beta libraries. TCRdb reprocessed the multiplex PCR reads via MiXCR and lists one record per CDR3 protein. The sample contains about 220,000 distinct CDR3 sequences, around 19% of which appear only once. The time point: newly diagnosed GD, antithyroid drugs for less than 3 months. The TCR library used RNA extracted from PBMCs. The same specimen was also included in a second study, on T cells in Graves' hyperthyroidism and ophthalmopathy.

The sample was peripheral blood mononuclear cells (PBMCs), taken at new diagnosis, from a patient treated with antithyroid drugs. The origin of the receptors is a woman in her 30s with Graves disease.

This clonotype has ten or more counts. The chain employs TRBV4-1 and TRBJ1-1; 9 nucleotides align to TRBD1. This CDR3 has 16 amino acids. V lost 5 bases and J lost 7; bases outside the gene matches: 14. In germline, CDR1 is MGHRA, CDR2 YSYEKL. CDR3: CASSLQFPGTGLEAFF. The CDR3 DNA follows: TGCGCCAGCAGCTTACAATTCCCCGGGACAGGGCTTGAAGCTTTCTTT.

This clonotype was seen at least ten times. Mismatch with germline at one junction end may stem from a read error. V and J are TRBV6-5 and TRBJ2-1, with TRBD2 as a possible D gene (5 bases). The CDR3 runs to 16 residues. Germline loops: CDR1 MNHEY, CDR2 SVGAGI. The CDR3 sequence is CASSYGKRRAYNELFF. In nucleotides, the CDR3 is TGTGCCAGCAGTTACGGAAAGCGGCGCGCCTACAATGAGCTGTTCTTC.

The rearrangement links TRBV11-2 to TRBJ2-1, with TRBD2 matching over 8 bases. Germline V CDR1 and CDR2: SGHAT, FQNNGV. The CDR3 loop spans 15 amino acids. Trimming at V came to 7 bases and at J to 4 bases, leaving 9 bases not matched to a gene. CDR3 residues: CASTKIAGSYNEQFF. The CDR3 DNA reads as TGTGCCAGCACCAAAATAGCGGGATCGTACAATGAGCAGTTCTTC.

V is TRBV4-1 and J is TRBJ1-3; TRBD1 aligns across 7 bases. Trimming cost V 5 bases and J 4 bases; bases outside gene matches: 11. The length of the CDR3 is 16 residues. Germline V gene sequence: CDR1 MGHRA, CDR2 YSYEKL. The CDR3 nucleotides are TGCGCCAGCAGCGCGGGACAGCATCATATGGGAAACACCATATATTTT. Amino acid sequence: CASSAGQHHMGNTIYF.

This clonotype has ten or more counts. CDR3 DNA sequence: TGTGCCAGCAGCACCGGCGTACAGGGTAGTGTGGCTTTCTTT. Translating it yields CASSTGVQGSVAFF. The chain employs TRBV12-3 or TRBV12-4 and TRBJ1-1, with D possibly TRBD1 on 6 matching bases. Trimming took off 6 bases at V and 11 bases at J, with 22 bases between the two ends. CDR3 size: 14 residues.

Many counts were recorded for this clonotype. This chain joins TRBV6-1 and TRBJ1-1; D is uncertain. Germline assignment: CDR1 MNHNS and CDR2 SASEGT. V was clipped by 6 bases and J by 0 bases, with 11 bases between them. The CDR3 is made up of 14 amino acids. In nucleotides, the CDR3 is TGTGCCAGCAGATTTCAGGTAATGAACACTGAAGCTTTCTTT. Translated, it gives CASRFQVMNTEAFF.

In regard to this clonotype: One base away lies a much larger clone, so this may be a sequencing read error. The DNA for the CDR3 is TGCGCCAGCAGAGTGGGACCGCGGGTCGAAGCTTTCTTT. Translated: CASRVGPRVEAFF. The genes are TRBV10-2 and TRBJ2-3; the D gene is possibly TRBD1 (5 bases). The better agreement between TRBJ1-1 and the DNA end casts doubt on the J call. CDR3 length: 13 amino acids. CDR1 is WSHSY, CDR2 SAAADI, per germline.

This clonotype was counted many times. The chain carries TRBV30 and TRBJ2-3; D not resolved. V lost 7 bases and J lost 2, with 16 bases in between. The V gene's germline CDR1 is GTSNPN and CDR2 SVGIG (reference sequence). The CDR3 is 14 residues long. CDR3 region: CASPLYGHTDTQYF. In DNA form, the CDR3 reads TGTGCCTCCCCGCTCTACGGGCACACAGATACGCAGTATTTT.

V gene TRBV6-2 or TRBV6-3 combines with J gene TRBJ1-1, with D perhaps TRBD1 (6 bases). With 6 bases removed from V and 3 bases from J, the gap between germline ends came to 11 bases. From germline, CDR1 is MNHEY and CDR2 SVGEGT. The CDR3 contains 13 residues. The CDR3 here is CASRRGADTEAFF. The CDR3 DNA reads TGTGCCAGCAGGAGGGGGGCTGACACTGAAGCTTTCTTT.

The chain joins TRBV6-7 to TRBJ1-1, with a weak D call TRBD1 (5 bases). TRBV6-7 is marked as an open reading frame, function uncertain. The CDR3 length is 12 residues. Trimming stripped 8 bases from V and 1 base from J, with 8 bases between. CDR3 residues: CASGAWNTEAFF. DNA for the CDR3: TGTGCCAGCGGGGCATGGAACACTGAAGCTTTCTTT.

This clonotype was found a few times. The V call is TRBV4-1, the J call TRBJ1-1; a weak D match, TRBD1 (6 bases). The CDR3 has 15 amino acids. V was pared by 0 bases and J by 4 bases, with 12 bases between. Germline assignment: CDR1 MGHRA and CDR2 YSYEKL. The CDR3 sequence: CASSQDPRGFTEAFF. The CDR3 bases are TGCGCCAGCAGCCAAGATCCCAGGGGCTTCACTGAAGCTTTCTTT.

This clonotype was found many times. The chain links TRBV28 to TRBJ1-2; 7 bases fit TRBD1. Trimming at V came to 11 bases and at J to 0 bases, leaving 6 bases not matched to a gene. The CDR3 length is 13 residues. Germline loops: CDR1 MDHEN, CDR2 SYDVKM. This chain's CDR3 is CAGGTASNYGYTF. In nucleotides, the CDR3 is TGTGCCGGGGGGACAGCCTCTAACTATGGCTACACCTTC.

At least ten counts were recorded for this clonotype. A much larger clone lies a single base off, so this may be a read error. The chain is built from TRBV2 and TRBJ2-1; TRBD2 might be the D (7 bases). V dropped 4 bases and J dropped 2 bases, with 15 bases sitting between them. This CDR3 comprises 16 residues. Germline V gene data show CDR1 as SNHLY and CDR2 as FYNNEI. The CDR3 DNA is TGTGCCAGCAGTGTAAGGGGGGGGAAGCCCTACAATGAGCAGTTCTTC. Protein product: CASSVRGGKPYNEQFF.

This clonotype was counted many times. The chain has TRBV12-3 or TRBV12-4 and TRBJ1-2; weak D call: TRBD1 (6 bases). V lost 7 bases to trimming and J lost 2 bases, with 11 bases between them. CDR3 length: 13 residues. The CDR3 is CASTPGTNYGYTF. DNA for the CDR3: TGTGCCAGCACCCCCGGGACAAACTATGGCTACACCTTC.

This clonotype has at least ten counts. This chain joins TRBV5-1 and TRBJ2-1; the D is unclear. Between the trimmed V and J ends, which lost 4 bases and 3 bases, there was a span of 11 bases. Germline V gene lookup returns CDR1 SGHRS and CDR2 YFSETQ. CDR3 length: 14 amino acids. Here the CDR3 DNA reads TGCGCCAGCAGCCTCTTCGGAGACTACAATGAGCAGTTCTTC. Amino acid sequence: CASSLFGDYNEQFF.

This clonotype has a count of ten or more. Here the CDR3 reads CASSHGLIQYF. The CDR3 DNA reads TGTGCCAGCAGCCATGGTCTTATCCAGTACTTC. The chain joins TRBV12-3 or TRBV12-4 to TRBJ2-4; D ambiguous. CDR3 length: 11 residues. V was clipped by 6 bases and J by 13 bases, with 13 bases between them.

This clonotype was seen at least ten times. The genes are TRBV6-1 and TRBJ1-2, with a tentative D call TRBD1 (5 bases). Germline V gives CDR1 MNHNS, CDR2 SASEGT. Trimming removed 6 bases at V and 4 bases at J, with 18 bases between. The CDR3 is made up of 15 amino acids. The CDR3 region has the DNA TGTGCCAGCAGGGATCTCAGACTGGGGGGCTATGGCTACACCTTC. It specifies CASRDLRLGGYGYTF.

This clonotype was counted between two and nine times. This chain links TRBV11-3 with TRBJ2-7, with 13 bases lining up with TRBD2. The CDR3 has 17 amino acids. Germline CDR1 SGHNT, CDR2 YENEEA. V shed 5 bases and J 0 bases; nucleotides not matched to a gene: 7. CDR3 sequence: CASSLEGLAGSSYEQYF. The CDR3 coding sequence is TGTGCCAGCAGCCTCGAGGGACTAGCGGGGAGCTCCTACGAGCAGTACTTC.

The chain uses TRBV24-1 and TRBJ2-5; 11 positions match TRBD2. The end of the DNA fits TRBJ2-1 better, so the J call may be wrong. The CDR3 length is 16 residues. Germline-derived CDR1 and CDR2 are KGHDR and SFDVKD. The CDR3 DNA reads TGTGCCACCAGTGACTGGACTAGCGGGTCTTACAATGAGCAGTTCTTC. Translation: CATSDWTSGSYNEQFF.

This clonotype was counted only a few times. J is TRBJ2-7 and V is TRBV30; 12 bases map to TRBD2. This CDR3 is 15 amino acids long. V was clipped by 4 bases and J by 0 bases; unmatched bases: 4. The germline CDR1 and CDR2 sequences are GTSNPN and SVGIG (reference sequence). The chain's CDR3 is CAWTSGRVISYEQYF. The CDR3 coding sequence is TGTGCCTGGACTAGCGGGAGGGTAATCTCCTACGAGCAGTACTTC.

This clonotype was picked up a small number of times. This likely traces to a read error, being one base from a far larger clone. Because it lacks the conserved phenylalanine or tryptophan at the end, this CDR3 is likely a read error. The DNA is omitted, as the CDR3 cannot be located on it reliably, and the CDR3 follows TCRdb's listing. The V gene is TRBV12-3 or TRBV12-4, the J gene TRBJ2-1; the DNA was not compared with TRBD2, the D call given in the table. Counting both end residues, the CDR3 totals 14 amino acids. The CDR3 region is CASTVTSASDTQYL.

This clonotype has at least ten counts. The V gene is TRBV9, the J gene TRBJ1-5; 9 bases are a match to TRBD1. CDR1 SGDLS and CDR2 YYNGEE come from the germline V gene. V gave up 4 bases and J gave up 5 bases; unmatched junction bases: 7. There are 15 residues in the CDR3. CDR3 DNA: TGTGCCAGCAGCTTGGGACAGGGCGGGTATCAGCCCCAGCATTTT. This translates into CASSLGQGGYQPQHF.

The V call is TRBV5-5, the J call TRBJ2-5; D unresolved. The J call may be wrong; the DNA end is better matched by TRBJ2-1. The CDR3 contains 11 residues. Germline values: CDR1 SGHKS, CDR2 YYEKEE (reference sequence). The chain's CDR3 is CASSYGDEQFF. The CDR3 DNA reads TGTGCCAGCAGCTACGGCGATGAGCAGTTCTTC.

The chain uses TRBV11-2 and TRBJ1-6; a weak D match, TRBD1 (5 bases). Trimming stripped 1 base from V and 10 bases from J, with 11 bases between. The CDR3 is 14 residues long. Germline CDR1 and CDR2: SGHAT and FQNNGV. The CDR3, as DNA: TGTGCCAGCAGCTTAGCTAGGGGCCAGTCACCCCTCCACTTT. Encoded protein: CASSLARGQSPLHF. Full variable domain (missing parts from reference TRBV11-2 and TRBJ1-6): EAGVAQSPRYKIIEKRQSVAFWCNPISGHATLYWYQQILGQGPKLLIQFQNNGVVDDSQLPKDRFSAERLKGVDSTLKIQPAKLEDSAVYLCASSLARGQSPLHFGNGTRLTVT.

As regards this clonotype: This could be a read error, since a much larger clone is one nucleotide away. The rearrangement joins TRBV7-2 to TRBJ1-5, with a tentative D call TRBD1 (5 bases). The CDR3 consists of 14 residues. Per the germline V gene, CDR1 is SGHTA and CDR2 is FQGNSA. Trimming pared 1 base from V and 3 bases from J, leaving 7 bases between. The CDR3 loop is CASSLGQINQPQHF. Here the CDR3 DNA reads TGTGCCAGCAGCTTAGGACAGATCAATCAGCCCCAGCATTTT.

This clonotype was seen ten or more times. CDR3 DNA: TGTGCCAGCAGTGTCGGGGCGGGCGAGCAGTACTTC. Its protein is CASSVGAGEQYF. The genes are TRBV2 and TRBJ2-7; D is tentatively TRBD1 or TRBD2 (5 bases each). CDR1 is SNHLY, CDR2 FYNNEI, per germline. V was cut by 4 bases and J by 6 bases, with 10 bases left in between. This CDR3 has 12 amino acids.

The sample holds many counts of this clonotype. The rearrangement uses TRBV28 and TRBJ2-4, with D tentatively TRBD2 (6 bases). The CDR3 is 14 amino acids. Germline V gives CDR1 MDHEN, CDR2 SYDVKM. The germline V and J ends were trimmed by 7 bases and 7 bases, with 17 bases remaining between them. The CDR3 nucleotides read TGTGCCAGCAAAGGTGCGGGAATGGGTAACATTCAGTACTTC. It is translated as CASKGAGMGNIQYF.

This clonotype was counted ten times or more. The chain links TRBV5-1 to TRBJ2-2; 12 bases match TRBD1. J was trimmed by 0 bases and V by 3 bases; bases with no gene match: 3. This CDR3 comprises 17 residues. Germline V gene sequence: CDR1 SGHRS, CDR2 YFSETQ. CDR3 in DNA: TGCGCCAGCAGCTCCGGGACAGGGGGCGCGAACACCGGGGAGCTGTTTTTT. It is translated as CASSSGTGGANTGELFF. The variable domain in full, completed from reference TRBV5-1 and TRBJ2-2, reads KAGVTQTPRYLIKTRGQQVTLSCSPISGHRSVSWYQQTPGQGLQFLFEYFSETQRNKGNFPGRFSGRQFSNSRSEMNVSTLELGDSALYLCASSSGTGGANTGELFFGEGSRLTVL.